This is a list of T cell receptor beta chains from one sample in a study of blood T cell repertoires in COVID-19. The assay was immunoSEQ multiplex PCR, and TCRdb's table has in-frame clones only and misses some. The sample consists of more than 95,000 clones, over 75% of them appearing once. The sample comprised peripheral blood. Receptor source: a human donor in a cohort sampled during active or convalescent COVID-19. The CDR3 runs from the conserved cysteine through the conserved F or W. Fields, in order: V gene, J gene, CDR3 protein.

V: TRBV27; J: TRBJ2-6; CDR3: CASSLESGANVLTF
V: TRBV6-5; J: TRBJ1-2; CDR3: CASSSTGMLGGYTF
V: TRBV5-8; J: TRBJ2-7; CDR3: CASSSDLRGFGMEARYEQYF
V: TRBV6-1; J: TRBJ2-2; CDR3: CASREKPGLENTGELFF
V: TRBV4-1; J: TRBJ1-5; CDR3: CASSQVPGFDNQPQHF
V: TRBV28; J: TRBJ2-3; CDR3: CASSPSGWGDTQYF
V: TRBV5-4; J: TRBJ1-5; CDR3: CASSRDFNQPQHF
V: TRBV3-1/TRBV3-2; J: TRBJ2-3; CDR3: CASSLESTDTQYF
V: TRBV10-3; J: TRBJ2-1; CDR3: CAISLTGDGYNEQFF
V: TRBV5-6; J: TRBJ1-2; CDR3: CASSLVQGLDYGYTF
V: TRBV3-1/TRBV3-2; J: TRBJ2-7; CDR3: CASSQNIYEQYF
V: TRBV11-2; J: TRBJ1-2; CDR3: CASSHGTAQSGNYGYTF
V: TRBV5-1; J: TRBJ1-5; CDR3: CASSLGTGGNQPQHF
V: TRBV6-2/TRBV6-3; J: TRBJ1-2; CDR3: CASSRQEIYGYTF
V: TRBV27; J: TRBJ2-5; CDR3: CASSLSGGGTQYF
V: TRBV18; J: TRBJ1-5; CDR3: CASSPLGQGAQPQHF
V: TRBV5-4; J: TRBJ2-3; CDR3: CASSSYGLADTQYF
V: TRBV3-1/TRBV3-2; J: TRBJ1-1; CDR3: CASSQDEAGAEAFF
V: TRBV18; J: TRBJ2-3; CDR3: CASSPPASGGFNTQYF
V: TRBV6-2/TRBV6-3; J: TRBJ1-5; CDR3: CASSFYYLGTGGFNQPQHF
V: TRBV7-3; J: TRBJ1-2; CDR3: CASSPTGGYGYTF
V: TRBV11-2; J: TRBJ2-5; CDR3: CASSLYSGTQYF